This T cell receptor (beta chain) was captured in a study of T cells in narcolepsy. Background on the study: Healthy controls were enrolled alongside patients with narcolepsy type 1 or type 2. Study-wide results and caveats: Same-patient CSF and blood CD4+ T cell clonotypes included HCRT-specific and TRIB2-specific autoreactive ones. Blood of same and different patients, but not healthy controls, reportedly held recurring autoreactive clonotypes.

Clones were sequenced by immunoSEQ multiplex PCR, and TCRdb holds only the in-frame ones, with some missing. Of approximately 25,000 clones listed, approximately 86% are singletons. Points on this clone: Its target is not known.

Germline values: CDR1 KGHSH, CDR2 LQKENI. V lost 1 base to trimming and J lost 6 bases; unmatched junction nucleotides: 7. The CDR3 is 15 amino acids. Sequencing was done on a sample of CD45RA- memory CD4+ T cells from PBMCs. V gene TRBV18 combines with J gene TRBJ2-7; TRBD1 matches 9 bases. The TCR originated in a human donor with narcolepsy. The CDR3 nucleotides read TGTGCCAGCTCACCACTGGGACAGGGCTCTCGCGAGCAGTACTTC. Translated, it gives CASSPLGQGSREQYF.